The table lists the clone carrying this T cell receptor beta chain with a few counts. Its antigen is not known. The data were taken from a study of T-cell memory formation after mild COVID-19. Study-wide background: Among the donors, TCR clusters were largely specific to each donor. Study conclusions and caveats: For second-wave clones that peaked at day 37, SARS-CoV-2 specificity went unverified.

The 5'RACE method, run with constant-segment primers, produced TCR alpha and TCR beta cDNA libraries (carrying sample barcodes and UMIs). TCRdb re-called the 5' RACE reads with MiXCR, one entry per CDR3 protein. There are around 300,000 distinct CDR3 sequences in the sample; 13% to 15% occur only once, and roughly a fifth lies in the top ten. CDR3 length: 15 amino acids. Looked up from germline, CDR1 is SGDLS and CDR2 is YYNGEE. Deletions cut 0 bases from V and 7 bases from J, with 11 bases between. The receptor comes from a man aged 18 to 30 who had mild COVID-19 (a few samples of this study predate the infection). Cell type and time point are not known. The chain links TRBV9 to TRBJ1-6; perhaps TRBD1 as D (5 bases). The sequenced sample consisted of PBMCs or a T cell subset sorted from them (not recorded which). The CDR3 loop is CASSVVPGRNSPLHF. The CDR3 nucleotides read TGTGCCAGCAGCGTAGTGCCAGGGCGGAATTCACCCCTCCACTTT. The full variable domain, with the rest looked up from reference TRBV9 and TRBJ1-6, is DSGVTQTPKHLITATGQRVTLRCSPRSGDLSVYWYQQSLDQGLQFLIQYYNGEERAKGNILERFSAQQFPDLHSELNLSSLELGDSALYFCASSVVPGRNSPLHFGNGTRLTVT.